Below, 29 T cell receptor beta chains from the same sample are listed, as sequenced in a study of graft-versus-host responses after intestinal transplantation. TCRdb's table, derived via immunoSEQ multiplex PCR, lists solely in-frame clones and lacks some. This sample has 95,000 or so clones, with roughly 90% found just once. The sequences come from PBMCs, collected around 450 days after intestinal transplant. The receptors come from a human patient who received an intestinal transplant, so some T cells may come from the graft donor.

The chain joins TRBV4-2 to TRBJ2-7; the D is unclear. The CDR3 is 15 amino acids. Trimming took off 0 bases at V and 2 bases at J, with 11 bases between the two ends. The germline V gene encodes CDR1 LGHNA and CDR2 YNFKEQ. Here the CDR3 DNA reads TGTGCCAGCAGCCAAGATGCGGCGCTAGCCTACGAGCAGTACTTC. Its translation: CASSQDAALAYEQYF.

This rearrangement joins TRBV29-1 to TRBJ2-1; D uncertain. Trimming took 6 bases from V and 3 from J, leaving 9 bases between them. The germline CDR1 and CDR2 sequences are SQVTM and ANQGSEA. This CDR3 comprises 12 residues. The CDR3 is CSVPRNYNEQFF. The CDR3 DNA reads as TGCAGCGTCCCCCGGAACTACAATGAGCAGTTCTTC.

The chain recombines TRBV27 with TRBJ2-7, with D possibly being TRBD2 (6 bases). This CDR3 comprises 15 residues. Germline V gene data show CDR1 as MNHEY and CDR2 as SMNVEV (reference sequence). With 4 bases removed from V and 2 bases from J, the gap between germline ends came to 15 bases. The chain's CDR3 is CASSSRRGLTYEQYF. The CDR3 nucleotides are TGTGCCAGCAGTTCTAGGCGGGGTTTAACCTACGAGCAGTACTTC.

The rearrangement joins TRBV29-1 to TRBJ1-1; D gene ambiguous. Trimming stripped 7 bases from V and 0 bases from J, with 3 bases between. From germline, CDR1 is SQVTM and CDR2 ANQGSEA. The CDR3 has 10 residues. The CDR3 is CSGLNTEAFF. In DNA, the CDR3 is TGCAGCGGGCTGAACACTGAAGCTTTCTTT.

Worth noting for this clone: This specimen includes other DNA sequences encoding the same CDR3. V is TRBV6-1 and J is TRBJ2-5; TRBD2 agrees at 12 bases. The CDR3 has 15 amino acids. After removal of 2 bases from V and 5 bases from J, the junction contained 3 bases not matched to a gene. Germline assignment: CDR1 MNHNS and CDR2 SASEGT. CDR3 DNA sequence: TGTGCCAGCAGTGAACTAGCGGGGGGGCAGGAGACCCAGTACTTC. Its protein product is CASSELAGGQETQYF.

V usage is TRBV6-5 and J usage is TRBJ2-1; TRBD1 matches 7 bases. The CDR3 spans 11 residues. The V gene's germline CDR1 is MNHEY and CDR2 SVGAGI. The J segment lost 15 bases and the V segment lost 5 bases, leaving 7 bases of the junction unmatched. CDR3 nucleotide sequence: TGTGCCAGCAGTCACCGGGACAGAGGGTTCTTC. Protein: CASSHRDRGFF.

This clone was picked up one time. The V call is TRBV6-5, the J call TRBJ2-7; 8 bases match TRBD1. The CDR3 has 14 residues. Per germline, CDR1 MNHEY and CDR2 SVGAGI. V was clipped by 2 bases and J by 4 bases; unmatched bases: 4. The CDR3 DNA follows: TGTGCCAGCAGTTACCAGGGGGCCCGTTACGAGCAGTACTTC. Residues: CASSYQGARYEQYF.

The rearrangement joins TRBV2 to TRBJ1-3; D uncertain. The germline V gene has CDR1 SNHLY and CDR2 FYNNEI. The CDR3 loop spans 12 amino acids. V lost 7 bases to trimming and J lost 4 bases, with 8 bases between them. CDR3 residues: CASNNQGNTIYF. The CDR3 DNA reads TGTGCCAGCAACAATCAAGGAAACACCATATATTTT. Combining the CDR3 with reference TRBV2 and TRBJ1-3 gives the whole variable domain EPEVTQTPSHQVTQMGQEVILRCVPISNHLYFYWYRQILGQKVEFLVSFYNNEISEKSEIFDDQFSVERPDGSNFTLKIRSTKLEDSAMYFCASNNQGNTIYFGEGSWLTVV.

V and J are TRBV5-1 and TRBJ2-6; possible D gene TRBD1, 6 bases. CDR1 is SGHRS and CDR2 is YFSETQ in the germline V gene. This CDR3 is 19 amino acids long. V lost 0 bases and J 3 bases, leaving 19 bases between the germline ends. CDR3 nucleotide sequence: TGCGCCAGCAGCTTGGGAATGACAGGTCTCCTCAGTGGGGCCAACGTCCTGACTTTC. This translates into CASSLGMTGLLSGANVLTF. Full variable domain (remainder filled in from reference TRBV5-1 and TRBJ2-6): KAGVTQTPRYLIKTRGQQVTLSCSPISGHRSVSWYQQTPGQGLQFLFEYFSETQRNKGNFPGRFSGRQFSNSRSEMNVSTLELGDSALYLCASSLGMTGLLSGANVLTFGAGSRLTVL.

The chain employs TRBV6-5 and TRBJ2-7; D perhaps matches TRBD2 (7 bases). Germline assignment: CDR1 MNHEY and CDR2 SVGAGI. Trimming removed 7 bases from V and 4 bases from J, with 20 bases in between. The CDR3 is 15 residues long. The CDR3 coding sequence is TGTGCCAGCACCTCTGGGGGCCTGGGGGGGTACGAGCAGTACTTC. The encoded protein is CASTSGGLGGYEQYF.

This chain connects TRBV5-1 to TRBJ2-1; 11 bases agree with TRBD2. The CDR3 covers 15 residues. Losses at the gene ends were 0 bases for V and 4 bases for J; bases not matched to a gene: 0. From germline, CDR1 is SGHRS and CDR2 YFSETQ. This CDR3 reads CASSLGTSGYNEQFF. The DNA for the CDR3 is TGCGCCAGCAGCTTGGGGACTAGCGGGTACAATGAGCAGTTCTTC.

The V call is TRBV10-3, the J call TRBJ2-6; D possibly uses TRBD1 or TRBD2 (5 bases each). The CDR3 length is 15 residues. Trimming took 4 bases from V and 2 from J, leaving 9 bases between them. Per the germline V gene, CDR1 is ENHRY and CDR2 is SYGVKD. This CDR3 reads CAISAGTTGANVLTF. The DNA of the CDR3 is TGTGCCATCAGTGCTGGGACCACTGGGGCCAACGTCCTGACTTTC.

The chain employs TRBV11-2 and TRBJ1-2; D unclear. This CDR3 spans 9 amino acids. V gave up 8 bases and J gave up 8 bases, with 6 bases separating them. Germline lookup yields CDR1 SGHAT and CDR2 FQNNGV. For the CDR3, the DNA is TGTGCCAGCGGTGGGGGCTACACCTTC. Protein sequence: CASGGGYTF.

The rearrangement uses TRBV5-5 and TRBJ2-2, with a possible D match to TRBD1 (5 bases). CDR1 SGHKS and CDR2 YYEKEE come from the germline V gene (reference sequence). CDR3 size: 14 residues. Trimming cost V 1 base and J 1 base, with 5 bases left between them. The CDR3 coding sequence is TGTGCCAGCAGCTTGACAGGGAACACCGGGGAGCTGTTTTTT. It encodes CASSLTGNTGELFF.

This clone appeared a single time. The V and J genes are TRBV7-2 and TRBJ2-7; 7 bases match TRBD1. J was trimmed by 0 bases and V by 4 bases; bases with no gene match: 6. The CDR3 runs to 15 residues. Germline V lookup: CDR1 SGHTA, CDR2 FQGNSA. This chain's CDR3 is CASSSLTGNSYEQYF. In DNA, the CDR3 is TGTGCCAGCAGCTCCCTGACAGGGAACTCCTACGAGCAGTACTTC.

The chain carries TRBV12-5 and TRBJ2-7, with D hard to call. There are 12 residues in the CDR3. Germline-derived CDR1 and CDR2 are LGHNT and FRNRAP. The V and J ends lost 3 bases and 3 bases respectively, with 6 bases between them. The CDR3 is CASGFGRYEQYF. CDR3 nucleotide sequence: TGTGCTAGTGGTTTTGGGCGCTACGAGCAGTACTTC.

In DNA form, the CDR3 reads TGTGCCAGCAGCTTCTCTAGCGGGGGGGCATACAATGAGCAGTTCTTC. Its translation is CASSFSSGGAYNEQFF. The V and J genes are TRBV7-9 and TRBJ2-1; 12 positions agree with TRBD2. The trim removed 3 bases at V and 4 bases at J, leaving 4 bases unmatched. The CDR3 loop spans 16 amino acids. Germline lookup yields CDR1 SEHNR and CDR2 FQNEAQ (reference sequence). The whole variable domain, filled in from reference TRBV7-9 and TRBJ2-1, reads DTGVSQNPRHKITKRGQNVTFRCDPISEHNRLYWYRQTLGQGPEFLTYFQNEAQLEKSRLLSDRFSAERPKGSFSTLEIQRTEQGDSAMYLCASSFSSGGAYNEQFFGPGTRLTVL.

The chain links TRBV9 to TRBJ2-2; D remains ambiguous. The CDR3 length is 15 residues. Germline V gene data show CDR1 as SGDLS and CDR2 as YYNGEE. V gave up 0 bases and J gave up 1 base, with 7 bases separating them. In DNA, the CDR3 is TGTGCCAGCAGCGTAGCTGGGCAGAACACCGGGGAGCTGTTTTTT. Protein sequence: CASSVAGQNTGELFF.

V is TRBV7-8 and J is TRBJ1-2; D might be TRBD1 (6 bases). Germline CDR1 SGHVS, CDR2 FQNEAQ. The CDR3 runs to 14 residues. Trimming cost V 2 bases and J 8 bases, with 15 bases left between them. CDR3 bases: TGTGCCAGCAGCTTATCCGGGGGGCGGGAGGGCTACACCTTC. It encodes CASSLSGGREGYTF.

This chain connects TRBV7-6 to TRBJ1-4; D perhaps matches TRBD1 (6 bases). The V and J ends lost 5 bases and 5 bases respectively, with 12 bases between them. CDR1 is SGHVS, CDR2 FNYEAQ, per germline. The CDR3 extends over 14 amino acids. CDR3 bases: TGTGCCAGCAGCCCTAAAGGGACAAATGAAAAACTGTTTTTT. Protein: CASSPKGTNEKLFF. The variable domain in full, completed from reference TRBV7-6 and TRBJ1-4, reads GAGVSQSPRYKVTKRGQDVALRCDPISGHVSLYWYRQALGQGPEFLTYFNYEAQQDKSGLPNDRFSAERPEGSISTLTIQRTEQRDSAMYRCASSPKGTNEKLFFGSGTQLSVL.

The V and J genes are TRBV11-2 and TRBJ2-7; D perhaps matches TRBD1 (6 bases). Trimming shortened V by 7 bases and J by 7 bases, and 17 bases separated the two germline ends. CDR3 length: 13 amino acids. Germline V gene lookup returns CDR1 SGHAT and CDR2 FQNNGV. The CDR3 DNA is TGTGCCAGCACCCTTACAGGGAGTCGGGAGCAGTACTTC. Translating it yields CASTLTGSREQYF.

The chain combines TRBV14 with TRBJ2-5; D may be TRBD2 (6 bases). CDR1 and CDR2 from the germline V gene are SGHDN and FVKESK. Trimming pared 1 base from V and 1 base from J, leaving 10 bases between. The CDR3 is made up of 15 amino acids. The CDR3 coding sequence is TGTGCCAGCAGCCAAGGAGCGGGCGGCCAAGAGACCCAGTACTTC. This gives the protein CASSQGAGGQETQYF. Full variable domain (remainder filled in from reference TRBV14 and TRBJ2-5): EAGVTQFPSHSVIEKGQTVTLRCDPISGHDNLYWYRRVMGKEIKFLLHFVKESKQDESGMPNNRFLAERTGGTYSTLKVQPAELEDSGVYFCASSQGAGGQETQYFGPGTRLLVL.

The chain recombines TRBV10-2 with TRBJ2-3, with 11 bases matching TRBD2. The CDR3 has 15 amino acids. V lost 6 bases, J lost 6 bases, and 8 bases stayed unmatched. Germline assignment: CDR1 WSHSY and CDR2 SAAADI. This CDR3 is CASSLAGGPRDTQYF. For the CDR3, the DNA is TGCGCCAGCAGCTTAGCGGGGGGGCCGAGGGATACGCAGTATTTT.

J is TRBJ1-5 and V is TRBV7-8, with D possibly TRBD1 on 5 matching bases. The germline V gene encodes CDR1 SGHVS and CDR2 FQNEAQ. V lost 1 base and J lost 2, with 21 bases in between. This CDR3 comprises 19 residues. The CDR3 reads CASSLGRGGGILRNQPQHF. In DNA form, the CDR3 reads TGTGCCAGCAGCTTAGGTCGGGGTGGGGGTATATTGCGCAATCAGCCCCAGCATTTT.

This chain's CDR3 is CASSSPRLAGDTDTQYF. The CDR3 DNA is TGTGCCAGCAGTTCTCCAAGACTAGCGGGGGACACAGATACGCAGTATTTT. The chain recombines TRBV2 with TRBJ2-3; 12 nucleotides match TRBD2. The CDR3 totals 17 residues. With V trimmed by 5 bases and J by 2 bases, 8 bases remained unmatched. Germline CDR1 SNHLY, CDR2 FYNNEI.

The CDR3 spells CASSPRAGGTTYEQYF. CDR3 DNA sequence: TGTGCCAGCAGCCCGCGAGCAGGGGGAACCACCTACGAGCAGTACTTC. The gene calls are TRBV9 and TRBJ2-7; 7 bases align to TRBD1. V was pared by 4 bases and J by 2 bases, with 12 bases of the junction left unmatched. The V gene's germline CDR1 is SGDLS and CDR2 YYNGEE. The CDR3 sequence is 16 residues long.

The gene calls are TRBV5-6 and TRBJ2-2; TRBD1 matches 8 bases. The germline V gene encodes CDR1 SGHDT and CDR2 YYEEEE. V lost 3 bases and J lost 5; bases outside the gene matches: 9. CDR3 length equals 16 residues. The CDR3 is CASSWVGQVKTGELFF. The CDR3 bases are TGTGCCAGCAGCTGGGTGGGACAGGTCAAAACCGGGGAGCTGTTTTTT.

The rearrangement links TRBV7-8 to TRBJ2-7, with 7 bases matching TRBD1. The CDR3 sequence is 14 residues long. Germline values: CDR1 SGHVS, CDR2 FQNEAQ. J was trimmed by 1 base and V by 5 bases; bases with no gene match: 5. In DNA form, the CDR3 reads TGTGCCAGCAGCCCAGGGGGTCGGTCCTACGAGCAGTACTTC. It encodes CASSPGGRSYEQYF.

V and J are TRBV7-8 and TRBJ1-1; D is unclear. Trimming took off 5 bases at V and 1 base at J, with 14 bases between the two ends. This CDR3 region has 15 residues. The germline CDR1 and CDR2 sequences are SGHVS and FQNEAQ. CDR3 region: CASSPGPNKNTEAFF. CDR3 DNA sequence: TGTGCCAGCAGCCCAGGACCGAACAAGAACACTGAAGCTTTCTTT.